The 12 T cell receptor beta chains reported below all come from one sample, sequenced in a study of blood T cell repertoires in COVID-19. Assay: immunoSEQ multiplex PCR; the TCRdb copy retains only in-frame clones and omits some. The sample holds just under 45,000 clones, about 90% seen once. Sample: peripheral blood. The source is a woman aged 80 or over in a cohort sampled during active or convalescent COVID-19.

In nucleotides, the CDR3 is TGTGCCAGCTCACCATGGGATGGACAGGTTAACTATGGCTACACCTTC. Protein: CASSPWDGQVNYGYTF. The chain combines TRBV18 with TRBJ1-2, with 7 nucleotides matching TRBD1. CDR3 size: 16 residues. Germline-derived CDR1 and CDR2 are KGHSH and LQKENI. The V and J ends lost 2 bases and 1 base, in that order; junction bases with no gene match: 7.

V and J are TRBV11-2 and TRBJ2-7, with 7 bases identical to TRBD1. Unmatched junction bases numbered 7, after V lost 2 bases and J lost 3 bases. The CDR3 loop spans 15 amino acids. Germline-derived CDR1 and CDR2 are SGHAT and FQNNGV. CDR3 bases: TGTGCCAGCAGCTTAAATAGGGGGCTCAGCTACGAGCAGTACTTC. Protein product: CASSLNRGLSYEQYF.

The genes are TRBV7-3 and TRBJ1-1; the D gene is possibly TRBD1 (6 bases). Trimming took off 4 bases at V and 1 base at J, with 10 bases between the two ends. This CDR3 comprises 14 residues. The germline V gene has CDR1 SGHTA and CDR2 FQGTGA. The CDR3, as DNA: TGTGCCAGCAGCTCCGGGACACCGAACACTGAAGCTTTCTTT. Protein product: CASSSGTPNTEAFF.

This chain links TRBV18 with TRBJ2-7; TRBD2 aligns across 10 bases. This CDR3 has 14 residues. V was pared by 6 bases and J by 5 bases, with 7 bases of the junction left unmatched. CDR1 is KGHSH, CDR2 LQKENI, per germline. The CDR3 DNA reads TGTGCCAGCTCGCCGACTAGCGGGCTGAACGAGCAGTACTTC. Its protein is CASSPTSGLNEQYF.

The chain is built from TRBV24-1 and TRBJ2-5; D is unresolved. The CDR3 is 15 residues long. Germline loops: CDR1 KGHDR, CDR2 SFDVKD. The V end was cut by 4 bases, the J end by 1 base, with 12 bases between. CDR3: CATSDADMAQETQYF. The CDR3 region has the DNA TGTGCCACCAGTGACGCTGACATGGCCCAAGAGACCCAGTACTTC.

The chain employs TRBV30 and TRBJ1-1; D is possibly TRBD1 (6 bases). The V end lost 0 bases, the J end lost 7 bases, and 18 bases lay between the germline ends. In germline, CDR1 is GTSNPN, CDR2 SVGIG (reference sequence). The CDR3 is 15 residues long. CDR3 in amino acids: CAWSVGGALGGEAFF. CDR3 coding DNA: TGTGCCTGGAGTGTTGGGGGGGCCTTGGGAGGTGAAGCTTTCTTT.

The chain carries TRBV7-9 and TRBJ1-1; TRBD1 matches at 8 bases. Germline V CDR1 and CDR2: SEHNR, FQNEAQ (reference sequence). This CDR3 contains 14 residues. With V trimmed by 5 bases and J by 7 bases, 9 bases remained unmatched. Written as DNA, the CDR3 is TGTGCCAGCAGCCCCTCCGCTGGACAGGGTGAAGCTTTCTTT. As protein: CASSPSAGQGEAFF.

V and J are TRBV18 and TRBJ1-1; D is uncertain. From germline, CDR1 is KGHSH and CDR2 LQKENI. CDR3 length equals 14 residues. The V gene lost 2 bases and the J gene lost 0 bases, with 7 bases spanning the gap. The CDR3 DNA follows: TGTGCCAGCTCACCAAGTGGCATGAACACTGAAGCTTTCTTT. Its translation is CASSPSGMNTEAFF. Together with reference TRBV18 and TRBJ1-1, the CDR3 gives the full variable domain: NAGVMQNPRHLVRRRGQEARLRCSPMKGHSHVYWYRQLPEEGLKFMVYLQKENIIDESGMPKERFSAEFPKEGPSILRIQQVVRGDSAAYFCASSPSGMNTEAFFGQGTRLTVV.

This chain links TRBV10-3 with TRBJ2-7; TRBD1 agrees at 7 bases. J was trimmed by 3 bases and V by 7 bases; bases with no gene match: 6. This CDR3 region has 13 residues. Germline CDR1 is ENHRY and CDR2 is SYGVKD. Written as DNA, the CDR3 is TGTGCCATCAACGAAGGGGGCCTCTACGAGCAGTACTTC. Amino acids: CAINEGGLYEQYF.

The rearrangement uses TRBV2 and TRBJ2-3; 7 nucleotides align to TRBD2. The V and J ends lost 1 base and 1 base, in that order; junction bases with no gene match: 8. Germline values: CDR1 SNHLY, CDR2 FYNNEI. This CDR3 has 17 residues. The CDR3 DNA reads as TGTGCCAGCAGTGAAGATGGGGGGGGGATAGGCACAGATACGCAGTATTTT. Its protein is CASSEDGGGIGTDTQYF. The complete variable domain, with remaining parts taken from reference TRBV2 and TRBJ2-3, reads EPEVTQTPSHQVTQMGQEVILRCVPISNHLYFYWYRQILGQKVEFLVSFYNNEISEKSEIFDDQFSVERPDGSNFTLKIRSTKLEDSAMYFCASSEDGGGIGTDTQYFGPGTRLTVL.

The chain combines TRBV27 with TRBJ2-1; D unclear. Trimming pared 3 bases from V and 3 bases from J, leaving 6 bases between. CDR1 and CDR2 (germline): MNHEY, SMNVEV (reference sequence). CDR3 length: 13 amino acids. CDR3 amino acids: CASSFAGYNEQFF. The CDR3 DNA follows: TGTGCCAGCAGTTTTGCAGGCTACAATGAGCAGTTCTTC.

The chain has TRBV10-3 and TRBJ1-2; D is possibly TRBD1 (5 bases). Trimming pared 3 bases from V and 0 bases from J, leaving 11 bases between. The CDR3 is 15 amino acids. Germline V gene sequence: CDR1 ENHRY, CDR2 SYGVKD. The CDR3 loop is CAISDTGLANYGYTF. CDR3 in DNA: TGTGCCATCAGTGATACAGGCCTAGCTAACTATGGCTACACCTTC.